One sample yielded the 4 T cell receptor beta chains listed below, sequenced in a study of T-cell reconstitution after alpha-beta-depleted transplantation in children. During its preparation, the TCRbeta library received unique molecular identifiers. TCRdb processed the PCR reads anew with MiXCR; each CDR3 protein has one entry. The table shows 29,000 or so distinct CDR3 sequences, with 6.3% occurring only once. The material was PBMCs, mostly from graft donor cells, obtained 180 days after TCRalphabeta/CD19-depleted stem cell transplant. The receptors stem from a male patient between 10 and 17 years old who had a stem cell transplant for acute myeloid leukemia, so the T cells may come from the graft donor.

This clonotype is termed medium-sized. This chain links TRBV6-6 with TRBJ1-1; the match to TRBD1 covers 8 bases. The CDR3 extends over 14 amino acids. Germline values: CDR1 MNHNY, CDR2 SVGAGI (reference sequence). V trimming: 2 bases; J trimming: 9 bases; junction bases outside the gene matches: 8. CDR3 bases: TGTGCCAGCAGTTACACGACGACAGGGGACAAAGCTTTCTTT. Translating gives CASSYTTTGDKAFF.

This clonotype has at least ten counts. The rearrangement links TRBV7-2 to TRBJ1-2; possible D gene TRBD1, 5 bases. Per the germline V gene, CDR1 is SGHTA and CDR2 is FQGNSA. The CDR3 contains 16 residues. V was cut by 1 base and J by 4 bases, with 16 bases left in between. CDR3 sequence: CASSLGGAGTSYGYTF. The CDR3 bases are TGTGCCAGCAGCTTAGGAGGGGCAGGGACTTCCTATGGCTACACCTTC.

This clonotype has a count of ten or more. The chain employs TRBV5-1 and TRBJ2-7; a weak D match, TRBD2 (6 bases). CDR1 and CDR2 from the germline V gene are SGHRS and YFSETQ. V lost 0 bases, J lost 2 bases, and 15 bases lay in between. The CDR3 has 16 residues. The CDR3 protein is CASSLGGTPGPYEQYF. The CDR3 DNA reads TGCGCCAGCAGCTTGGGCGGGACCCCAGGCCCCTACGAGCAGTACTTC.

This clonotype was seen many times. V usage is TRBV5-1 and J usage is TRBJ1-4; TRBD1 might be the D (6 bases). Germline CDR1 is SGHRS and CDR2 is YFSETQ. Trimming shortened V by 4 bases and J by 4 bases, and 11 bases separated the two germline ends. The CDR3 spans 14 residues. The CDR3 bases are TGCGCCAGCAGCCTACAGGGCCATAATGAAAAACTGTTTTTT. It is translated as CASSLQGHNEKLFF. Combining the CDR3 with reference TRBV5-1 and TRBJ1-4 gives the whole variable domain KAGVTQTPRYLIKTRGQQVTLSCSPISGHRSVSWYQQTPGQGLQFLFEYFSETQRNKGNFPGRFSGRQFSNSRSEMNVSTLELGDSALYLCASSLQGHNEKLFFGSGTQLSVL.